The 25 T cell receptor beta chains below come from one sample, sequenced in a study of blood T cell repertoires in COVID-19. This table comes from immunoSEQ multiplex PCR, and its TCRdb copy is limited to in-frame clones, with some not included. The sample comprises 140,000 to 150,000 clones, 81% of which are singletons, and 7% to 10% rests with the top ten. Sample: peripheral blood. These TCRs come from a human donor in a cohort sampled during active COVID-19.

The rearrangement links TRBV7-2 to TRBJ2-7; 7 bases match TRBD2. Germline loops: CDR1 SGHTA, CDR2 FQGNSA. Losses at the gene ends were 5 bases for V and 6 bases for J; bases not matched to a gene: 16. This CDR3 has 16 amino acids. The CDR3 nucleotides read TGTGCCAGCAGCCCCGCCCTGGGGAGGGCCCCAAGCGAGCAGTACTTC. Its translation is CASSPALGRAPSEQYF.

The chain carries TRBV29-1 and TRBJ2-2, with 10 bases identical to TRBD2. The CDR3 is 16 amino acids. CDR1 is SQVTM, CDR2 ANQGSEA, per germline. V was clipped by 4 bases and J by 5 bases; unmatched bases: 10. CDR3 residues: CSVGDPAGGWTGELFF. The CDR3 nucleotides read TGCAGCGTTGGAGACCCAGCGGGAGGGTGGACCGGGGAGCTGTTTTTT.

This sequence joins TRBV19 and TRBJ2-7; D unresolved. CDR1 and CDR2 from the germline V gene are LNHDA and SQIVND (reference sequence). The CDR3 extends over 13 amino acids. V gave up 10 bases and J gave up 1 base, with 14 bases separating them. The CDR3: CATGPGVSYEQYF. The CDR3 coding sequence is TGTGCCACCGGTCCCGGTGTATCCTACGAGCAGTACTTC. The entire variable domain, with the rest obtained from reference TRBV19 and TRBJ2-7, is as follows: DGGITQSPKYLFRKEGQNVTLSCEQNLNHDAMYWYRQDPGQGLRLIYYSQIVNDFQKGDIAEGYSVSREKKESFPLTVTSAQKNPTAFYLCATGPGVSYEQYFGPGTRLTVT.

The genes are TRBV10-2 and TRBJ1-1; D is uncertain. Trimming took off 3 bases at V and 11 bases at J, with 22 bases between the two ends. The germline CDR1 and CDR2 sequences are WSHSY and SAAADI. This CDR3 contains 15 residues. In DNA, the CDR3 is TGCGCCAGCAGTGAACTACAATACGACCGGGTTAGGGCTTTCTTT. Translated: CASSELQYDRVRAFF.

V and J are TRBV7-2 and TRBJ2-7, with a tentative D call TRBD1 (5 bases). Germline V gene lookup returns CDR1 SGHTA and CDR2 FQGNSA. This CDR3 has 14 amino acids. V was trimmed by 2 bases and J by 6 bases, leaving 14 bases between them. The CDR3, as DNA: TGTGCCAGCAGCTTATTCGCAGGGAACGGCGAGCAGTACTTC. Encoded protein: CASSLFAGNGEQYF.

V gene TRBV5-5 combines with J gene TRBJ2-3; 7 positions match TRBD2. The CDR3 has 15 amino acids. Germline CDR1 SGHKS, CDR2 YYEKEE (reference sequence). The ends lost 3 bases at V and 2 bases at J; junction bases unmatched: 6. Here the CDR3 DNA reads TGTGCCAGCAGCTCCCGGGAGGACTACACAGATACGCAGTATTTT. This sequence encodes CASSSREDYTDTQYF.

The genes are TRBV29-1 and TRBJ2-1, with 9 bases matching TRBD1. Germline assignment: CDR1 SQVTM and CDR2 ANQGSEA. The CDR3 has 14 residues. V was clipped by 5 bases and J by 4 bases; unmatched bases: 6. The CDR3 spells CSVRRDRAYNEQFF. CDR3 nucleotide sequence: TGCAGCGTTCGACGGGACAGGGCTTACAATGAGCAGTTCTTC.

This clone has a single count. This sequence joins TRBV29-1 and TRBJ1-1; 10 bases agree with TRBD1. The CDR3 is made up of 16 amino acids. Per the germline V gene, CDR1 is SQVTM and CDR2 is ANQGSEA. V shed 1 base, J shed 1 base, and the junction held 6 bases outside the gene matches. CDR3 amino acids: CSVEGGTGVGNTEAFF. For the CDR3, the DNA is TGCAGCGTTGAAGGTGGGACAGGGGTTGGGAACACTGAAGCTTTCTTT.

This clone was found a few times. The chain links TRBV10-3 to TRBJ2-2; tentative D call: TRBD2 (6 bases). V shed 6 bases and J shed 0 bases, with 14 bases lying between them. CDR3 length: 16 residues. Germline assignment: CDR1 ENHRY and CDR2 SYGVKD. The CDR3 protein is CAIRRGGTANTGELFF. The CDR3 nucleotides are TGTGCCATCAGGCGGGGAGGTACCGCGAACACCGGGGAGCTGTTTTTT.

The CDR3 sequence: CASRPRQGWEETQYF. In DNA, the CDR3 is TGCGCCAGCAGACCTAGACAGGGATGGGAAGAGACCCAGTACTTC. V gene TRBV5-1 combines with J gene TRBJ2-5, with 7 bases that match TRBD1. Germline V gene data show CDR1 as SGHRS and CDR2 as YFSETQ. V shed 5 bases, J shed 3 bases, and the junction held 10 bases outside the gene matches. This CDR3 is built from 15 residues. The whole variable domain, filled in from reference TRBV5-1 and TRBJ2-5, reads KAGVTQTPRYLIKTRGQQVTLSCSPISGHRSVSWYQQTPGQGLQFLFEYFSETQRNKGNFPGRFSGRQFSNSRSEMNVSTLELGDSALYLCASRPRQGWEETQYFGPGTRLLVL.

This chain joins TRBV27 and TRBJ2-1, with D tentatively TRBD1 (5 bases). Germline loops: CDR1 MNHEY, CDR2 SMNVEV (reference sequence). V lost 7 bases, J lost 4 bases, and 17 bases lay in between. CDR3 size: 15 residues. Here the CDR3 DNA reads TGTGCCAGCACCAACCCGCTAGACAGTTACAATGAGCAGTTCTTC. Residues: CASTNPLDSYNEQFF.

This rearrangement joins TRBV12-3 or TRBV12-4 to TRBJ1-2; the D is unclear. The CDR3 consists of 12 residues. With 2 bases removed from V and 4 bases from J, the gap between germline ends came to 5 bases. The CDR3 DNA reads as TGTGCCAGCAGTTTACTTAGCTATGGCTACACCTTC. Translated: CASSLLSYGYTF.

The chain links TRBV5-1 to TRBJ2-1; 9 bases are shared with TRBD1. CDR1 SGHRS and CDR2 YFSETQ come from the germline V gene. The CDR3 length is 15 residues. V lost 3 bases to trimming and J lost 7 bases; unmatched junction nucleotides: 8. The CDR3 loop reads CASSSDEGTGNEQFF. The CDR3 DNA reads TGCGCCAGCAGCTCGGACGAGGGGACAGGGAATGAGCAGTTCTTC.

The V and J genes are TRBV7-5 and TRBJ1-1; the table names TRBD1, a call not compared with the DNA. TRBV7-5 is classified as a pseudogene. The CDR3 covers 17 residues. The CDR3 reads CVRSLTRNRALNTEAFF. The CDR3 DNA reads TGTGTCAGAAGCTTAACCCGAAACAGGGCCCTGAACACTGAAGCTTTCTTT.

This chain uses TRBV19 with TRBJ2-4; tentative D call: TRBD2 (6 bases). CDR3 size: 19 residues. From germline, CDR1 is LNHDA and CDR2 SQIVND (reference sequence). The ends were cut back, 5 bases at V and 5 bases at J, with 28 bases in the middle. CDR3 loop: CASSALPGLRASGQNIQYF. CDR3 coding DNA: TGTGCCAGTAGTGCATTACCGGGACTCCGGGCGAGTGGCCAAAACATTCAGTACTTC.

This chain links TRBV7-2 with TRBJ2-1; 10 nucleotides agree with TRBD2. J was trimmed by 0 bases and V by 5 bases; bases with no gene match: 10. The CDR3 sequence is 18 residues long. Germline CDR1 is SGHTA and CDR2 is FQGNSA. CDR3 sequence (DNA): TGTGCCAGCAGCCGGGCCACTAGCGGGACCTTCTCCTACAATGAGCAGTTCTTC. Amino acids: CASSRATSGTFSYNEQFF.

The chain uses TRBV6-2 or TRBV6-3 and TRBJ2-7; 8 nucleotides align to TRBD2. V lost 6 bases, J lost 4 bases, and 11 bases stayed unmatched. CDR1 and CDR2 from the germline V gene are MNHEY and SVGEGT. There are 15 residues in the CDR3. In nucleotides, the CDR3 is TGTGCCAGCAGCCCCGGGGGGGTACGCCGTTACGAGCAGTACTTC. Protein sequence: CASSPGGVRRYEQYF.

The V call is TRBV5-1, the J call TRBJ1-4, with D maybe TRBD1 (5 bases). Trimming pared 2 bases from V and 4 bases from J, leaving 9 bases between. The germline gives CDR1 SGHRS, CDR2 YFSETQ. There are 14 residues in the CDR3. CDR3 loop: CASSLGHLNEKLFF. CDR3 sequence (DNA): TGCGCCAGCAGCTTAGGACACCTTAATGAAAAACTGTTTTTT.

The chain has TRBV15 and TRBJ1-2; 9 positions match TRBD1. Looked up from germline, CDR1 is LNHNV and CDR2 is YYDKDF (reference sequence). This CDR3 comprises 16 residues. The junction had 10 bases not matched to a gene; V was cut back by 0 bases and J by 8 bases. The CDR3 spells CATSRDADGTGFGYTF. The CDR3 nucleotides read TGTGCCACCAGCAGAGATGCGGACGGGACAGGGTTCGGCTACACCTTC.

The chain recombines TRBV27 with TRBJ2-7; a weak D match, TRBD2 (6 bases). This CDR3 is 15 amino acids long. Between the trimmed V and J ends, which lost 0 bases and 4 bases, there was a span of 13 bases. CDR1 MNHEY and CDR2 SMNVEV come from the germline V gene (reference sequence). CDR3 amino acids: CASSLSGGTDYEQYF. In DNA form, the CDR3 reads TGTGCCAGCAGTTTATCCGGCGGGACCGATTACGAGCAGTACTTC.

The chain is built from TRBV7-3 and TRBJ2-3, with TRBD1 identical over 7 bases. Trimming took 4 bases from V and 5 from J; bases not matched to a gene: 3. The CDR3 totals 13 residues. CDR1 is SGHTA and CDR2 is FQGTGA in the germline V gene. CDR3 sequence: CASSSGQIDTQYF. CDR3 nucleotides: TGTGCCAGCAGCTCGGGACAGATAGATACGCAGTATTTT.

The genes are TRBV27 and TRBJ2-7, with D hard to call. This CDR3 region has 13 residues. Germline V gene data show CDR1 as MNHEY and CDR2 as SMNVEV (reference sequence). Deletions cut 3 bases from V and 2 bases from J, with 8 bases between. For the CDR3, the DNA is TGTGCCAGCAGTTTTATCGGTCCCTACGAGCAGTACTTC. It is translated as CASSFIGPYEQYF.

The CDR3 loop is CASSPGGRATNEKLFF. In nucleotides, the CDR3 is TGCGCCAGCAGCCCTGGCGGCAGAGCAACTAATGAAAAACTGTTTTTT. The chain couples TRBV4-1 to TRBJ1-4; no clear D gene. Trimming stripped 4 bases from V and 0 bases from J, with 12 bases between. The CDR3 has 16 amino acids. Germline V gene sequence: CDR1 MGHRA, CDR2 YSYEKL.

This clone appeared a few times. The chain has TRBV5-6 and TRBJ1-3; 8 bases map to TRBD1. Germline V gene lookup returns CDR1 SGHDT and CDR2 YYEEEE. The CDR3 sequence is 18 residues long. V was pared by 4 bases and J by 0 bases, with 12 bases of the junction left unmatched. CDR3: CASSMSGTGFLSGNTIYF. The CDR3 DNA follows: TGTGCCAGCAGCATGTCCGGGACAGGCTTCCTCTCTGGAAACACCATATATTTT.

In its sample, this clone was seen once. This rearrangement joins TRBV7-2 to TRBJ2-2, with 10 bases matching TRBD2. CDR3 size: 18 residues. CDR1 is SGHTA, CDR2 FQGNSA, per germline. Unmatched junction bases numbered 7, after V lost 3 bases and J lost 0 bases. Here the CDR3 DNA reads TGTGCCAGCAGCTTGAACTCGGGACTAGCGACGAACACCGGGGAGCTGTTTTTT. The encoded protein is CASSLNSGLATNTGELFF.